Below, 11 T cell receptor beta chains from the same sample are listed, as sequenced in a study of blood T cell repertoires in COVID-19. Assay used: immunoSEQ multiplex PCR; TCRdb lists only in-frame clones, some missing. This sample carries 130,000 or so clones, 70% to 85% of them seen once, and the ten largest clones take 4% to 5.5%. Sample: peripheral blood. The receptors originated from a woman between 65 and 79 years old with acute or convalescent COVID-19.

CDR3 DNA sequence: TGTGCCAGTCGACCTGACGGGTACAATGAGCAGTTCTTC. Translated: CASRPDGYNEQFF. This chain joins TRBV19 and TRBJ2-1; D ambiguous. Germline V gene lookup returns CDR1 LNHDA and CDR2 SQIVND (reference sequence). The CDR3 is 13 amino acids. V was shortened by 8 bases and J by 4 bases, with 12 bases between the two germline ends.

As to this clone: One end of the junction fails to match germline, which may point to a read error. The V and J genes are TRBV4-3 and TRBJ1-1; maybe TRBD1 (6 bases). Germline CDR1 is LGHNA and CDR2 is YSLEER. The length of the CDR3 is 14 residues. The CDR3 sequence: CASSQDRDNSEAFF. Written as DNA, the CDR3 is TGCGCCAGCAGCCAAGATCGGGACAACAGTGAAGCTTTCTTT.

The chain is built from TRBV7-8 and TRBJ1-4; perhaps TRBD1 as D (5 bases). Germline CDR1 and CDR2: SGHVS and FQNEAQ. V was cut by 0 bases and J by 5 bases, with 10 bases left in between. The CDR3 has 15 residues. The CDR3 DNA sequence: TGTGCCAGCAGCTTAGCGCGGGGGAGGAATGAAAAACTGTTTTTT. Its protein product is CASSLARGRNEKLFF.

This clone was observed a few times. The chain uses TRBV19 and TRBJ1-1; D unclear. CDR3 length: 12 residues. The germline gives CDR1 LNHDA, CDR2 SQIVND (reference sequence). V was cut by 7 bases and J by 4 bases, with 10 bases left in between. This CDR3 is CASNIGGTEAFF. The CDR3 DNA is TGTGCCAGTAATATCGGCGGCACTGAAGCTTTCTTT.

The rearrangement links TRBV7-8 to TRBJ2-7; D is perhaps TRBD1 (6 bases). Germline values: CDR1 SGHVS, CDR2 FQNEAQ. Trimming took off 1 base at V and 9 bases at J, with 22 bases between the two ends. This CDR3 is 16 amino acids long. In DNA, the CDR3 is TGTGCCAGCAGCTTAGGGTCAGGGGTGGCTCAGGGGAGGCAGTACTTC. Translated: CASSLGSGVAQGRQYF.

This sequence joins TRBV5-4 and TRBJ2-5; 7 nucleotides match TRBD2. Germline CDR1 SGHNT, CDR2 YYREEE (reference sequence). V was pared by 4 bases and J by 2 bases, with 5 bases of the junction left unmatched. This CDR3 spans 14 amino acids. The CDR3 protein is CASSGTGGQETQYF. The CDR3 coding sequence is TGTGCCAGCAGCGGAACGGGGGGTCAAGAGACCCAGTACTTC.

The chain employs TRBV3-1 (or the pseudogene TRBV3-2) and TRBJ2-2; D is perhaps TRBD2 (6 bases). V lost 2 bases to trimming and J lost 9 bases, with 10 bases between them. CDR3 length equals 13 residues. CDR1 is LGHDT, CDR2 YNNKEL, per germline (reference sequence). Written as DNA, the CDR3 is TGTGCCAGCAGCCAATGGCGGGGTCGGGAGCTGTTTTTT. As protein: CASSQWRGRELFF.

Only a few counts were recorded for this clone. The chain links TRBV28 to TRBJ1-6; TRBD1 agrees at 7 bases. The CDR3 extends over 15 amino acids. The germline V gene encodes CDR1 MDHEN and CDR2 SYDVKM. Trimming removed 7 bases from V and 7 bases from J; junction bases left unmatched: 10. Here the CDR3 reads CASIIAGQINSPLHF. CDR3 DNA sequence: TGTGCCAGCATTATAGCGGGACAGATAAATTCACCCCTCCACTTT.

The V call is TRBV6-6, the J call TRBJ1-4; 7 bases align to TRBD1. CDR1 and CDR2 (germline): MNHNY, SVGAGI (reference sequence). The CDR3 contains 14 residues. V trimming: 6 bases; J trimming: 5 bases; junction bases outside the gene matches: 6. The CDR3 region is CASSTAGGNEKLFF. The CDR3 bases are TGTGCCAGCAGCACAGCAGGGGGGAATGAAAAACTGTTTTTT.

V usage is TRBV5-1 and J usage is TRBJ2-3; 7 bases are a match to TRBD1. J lost 2 bases, V lost 4 bases, and 7 bases had no gene match. The length of the CDR3 is 15 residues. Germline lookup yields CDR1 SGHRS and CDR2 YFSETQ. CDR3 loop: CASSPDRPNTDTQYF. CDR3 in DNA: TGCGCCAGCAGCCCGGACAGGCCCAACACAGATACGCAGTATTTT.

The V gene is TRBV10-3, the J gene TRBJ1-2, with a tentative D call TRBD1 (6 bases). Germline V gene sequence: CDR1 ENHRY, CDR2 SYGVKD. CDR3 length: 15 residues. V was shortened by 4 bases and J by 3 bases, with 15 bases between the two germline ends. The CDR3 here is CAISGARGADYGYTF. The DNA for the CDR3 is TGTGCCATCAGTGGGGCCAGGGGCGCTGACTATGGCTACACCTTC.